One TCR beta chain is described in this entry. Its cognate antigen is unknown. This specimen comes from a study of T cell responses to AZD1222 COVID-19 vaccine. Findings and caveats of the study: Spike-specific TCR breadth and depth went up after people got two AZD1222 doses.

CDR1 and CDR2 (germline): SGHRS, YFSETQ. Trimming took 0 bases from V and 1 from J; bases not matched to a gene: 3. The CDR3 runs 15 residues. Assay used: immunoSEQ multiplex PCR; TCRdb lists only in-frame clones, some missing. The top ten clones hold 12% to 15% of a sample with approximately 17,000 clones, 80% of them seen once. Sequencing used peripheral blood, obtained 28 days after the second AZD1222 dose. The gene calls are TRBV5-1 and TRBJ2-5; 7 bases map to TRBD2. The clonotype was recovered from an adult who received the AZD1222 COVID-19 vaccine. The CDR3, as DNA: TGCGCCAGCAGCTTGGGAGCTAGCGGCCAAGAGACCCAGTACTTC. Amino acid sequence: CASSLGASGQETQYF. The complete variable domain, with remaining parts taken from reference TRBV5-1 and TRBJ2-5, reads KAGVTQTPRYLIKTRGQQVTLSCSPISGHRSVSWYQQTPGQGLQFLFEYFSETQRNKGNFPGRFSGRQFSNSRSEMNVSTLELGDSALYLCASSLGASGQETQYFGPGTRLLVL.